This T cell receptor beta chain is from a study of chemoradiotherapy in HPV16-positive cancers (dated 2022 in TCRdb). In the study overall: Candidate HPV-specific T-cell clones and common TCR motifs were defined by functional T-cell assays performed on cells from a couple of HPV16-positive patients. Next, the candidate HPV-specific TCRs and motifs were followed in TCR repertoires from about 90 patients with HPV-related cancers. Whether T-cell immunity against the HPV oncoproteins E6 and E7 changes during chemoradiotherapy and whether survival is affected by this immunity were examined in the study.

The protocol used for the library was the immunoSEQ multiplex PCR assay. Here the immuneACCESS table is served through TCRdb, limited to in-frame sequences with V and J called. Missing clones are a known gap in these copies; in checked studies unresolved V genes cover under half, and the rest lacks a known reason. This sample lists roughly 8,300 clones; around 85% were detected once. The ten largest clones capture around 14% of the sample. Trimming accounts for 5 bases at V and 2 bases at J, while the number of junction bases matched to no gene is 6. Based on the germline V gene, the CDR1 and CDR2 sequences are SGHRS and YFSETQ. Spanning cysteine to phenylalanine, the CDR3 consists of 17 amino acids. Only the CDR3 portion is preserved as DNA: 51 bases, with reading frame beginning at the first base. Repertoires were sampled repeatedly over the course of chemoradiotherapy so that clonal expansion in the tumor microenvironment could be followed.

General conclusions and limits of the study: The functional definition of HPV-specific T cells was derived from only two HPV16-positive patients, and the survival association was reported for HPV16-positive patients. Among HPV16-positive patients, expansion of HPV-responsive T cells during chemoradiotherapy was associated with better recurrence-free survival. Expansion of candidate HPV-specific clones and E7-related TCR motifs was observed in the tumor microenvironment during treatment, whereas no such expansion was observed for non-HPV-specific T cells.

For this clone: The clone's antigen remains unknown. One base away there is no much larger clone; base qualities are not given.

The rearrangement combines TRBV5-1 with TRBJ2-2; 13 bases in the middle match TRBD2. The material was blood, obtained from a patient who underwent chemoradiotherapy. The TCR sequence derives from a human donor with HPV-associated anogenital cancer. The CDR3 amino acid sequence is: CASRPRLAGGNTGELFF. The DNA sequence follows: TGCGCCAGCAGACCACGACTAGCGGGGGGTAACACCGGGGAGCTGTTTTTT.